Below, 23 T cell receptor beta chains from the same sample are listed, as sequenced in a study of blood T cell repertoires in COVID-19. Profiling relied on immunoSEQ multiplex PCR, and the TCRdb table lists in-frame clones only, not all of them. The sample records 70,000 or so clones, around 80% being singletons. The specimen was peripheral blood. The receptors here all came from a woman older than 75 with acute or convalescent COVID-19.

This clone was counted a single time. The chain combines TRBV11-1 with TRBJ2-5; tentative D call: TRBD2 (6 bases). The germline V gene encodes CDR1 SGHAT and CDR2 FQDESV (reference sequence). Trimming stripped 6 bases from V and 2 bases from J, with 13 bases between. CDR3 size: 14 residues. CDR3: CASSPEGTQETQYF. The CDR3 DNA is TGTGCCAGCAGTCCGGAGGGGACGCAAGAGACCCAGTACTTC.

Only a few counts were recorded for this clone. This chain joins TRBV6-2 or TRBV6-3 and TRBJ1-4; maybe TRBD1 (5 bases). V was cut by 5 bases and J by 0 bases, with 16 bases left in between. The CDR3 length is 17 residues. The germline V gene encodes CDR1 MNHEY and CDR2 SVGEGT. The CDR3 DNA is TGTGCCAGCAGTCGGGAGGCGTCGACAGCAACTAATGAAAAACTGTTTTTT. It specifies CASSREASTATNEKLFF.

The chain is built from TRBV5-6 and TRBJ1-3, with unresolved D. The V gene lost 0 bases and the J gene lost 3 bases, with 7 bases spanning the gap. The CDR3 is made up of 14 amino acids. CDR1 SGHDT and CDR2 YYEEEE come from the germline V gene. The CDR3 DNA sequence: TGTGCCAGCAGCTTGGGTGGCTTTGGAAACACCATATATTTT. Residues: CASSLGGFGNTIYF. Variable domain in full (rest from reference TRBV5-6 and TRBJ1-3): DAGVTQSPTHLIKTRGQQVTLRCSPKSGHDTVSWYQQALGQGPQFIFQYYEEEERQRGNFPDRFSGHQFPNYSSELNVNALLLGDSALYLCASSLGGFGNTIYFGEGSWLTVV.

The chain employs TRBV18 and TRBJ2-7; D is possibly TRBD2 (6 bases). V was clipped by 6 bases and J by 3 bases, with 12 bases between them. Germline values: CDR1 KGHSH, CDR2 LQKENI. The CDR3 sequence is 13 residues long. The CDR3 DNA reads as TGTGCCAGCTCGGGGGGACGGTTCTACGAGCAGTACTTC. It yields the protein CASSGGRFYEQYF.

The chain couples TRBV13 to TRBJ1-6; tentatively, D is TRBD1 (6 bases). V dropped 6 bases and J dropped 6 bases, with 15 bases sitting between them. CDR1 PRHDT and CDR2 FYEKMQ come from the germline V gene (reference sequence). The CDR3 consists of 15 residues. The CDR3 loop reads CASSKAGASNSPLHF. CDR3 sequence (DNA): TGTGCCAGCAGTAAGGCAGGGGCGAGTAATTCACCCCTCCACTTT.

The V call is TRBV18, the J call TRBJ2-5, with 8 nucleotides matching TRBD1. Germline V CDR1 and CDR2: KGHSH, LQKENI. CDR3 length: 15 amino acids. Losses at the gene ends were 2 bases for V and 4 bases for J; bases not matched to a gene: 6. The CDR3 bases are TGTGCCAGCTCACCAGCCGGGACAGGCGGAGAGACCCAGTACTTC. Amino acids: CASSPAGTGGETQYF. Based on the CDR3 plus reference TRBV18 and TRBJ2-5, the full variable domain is NAGVMQNPRHLVRRRGQEARLRCSPMKGHSHVYWYRQLPEEGLKFMVYLQKENIIDESGMPKERFSAEFPKEGPSILRIQQVVRGDSAAYFCASSPAGTGGETQYFGPGTRLLVL.

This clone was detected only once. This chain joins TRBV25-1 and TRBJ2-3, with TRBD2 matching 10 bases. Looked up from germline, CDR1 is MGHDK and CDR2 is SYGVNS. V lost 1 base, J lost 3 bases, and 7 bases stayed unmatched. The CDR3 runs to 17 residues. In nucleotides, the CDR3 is TGTGCCAGCAGTGAATCGGCTAGCGGGGGTGGGACAGATACGCAGTATTTT. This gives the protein CASSESASGGGTDTQYF. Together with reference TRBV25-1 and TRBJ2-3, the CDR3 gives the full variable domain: EADIYQTPRYLVIGTGKKITLECSQTMGHDKMYWYQQDPGMELHLIHYSYGVNSTEKGDLSSESTVSRIRTEHFPLTLESARPSHTSQYLCASSESASGGGTDTQYFGPGTRLTVL.

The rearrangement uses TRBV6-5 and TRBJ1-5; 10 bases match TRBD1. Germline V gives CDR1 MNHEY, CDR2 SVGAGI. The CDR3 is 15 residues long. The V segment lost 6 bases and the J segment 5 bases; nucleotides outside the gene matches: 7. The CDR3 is CASSATGTGDQPQHF. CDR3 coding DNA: TGTGCCAGCAGCGCCACCGGGACAGGGGATCAGCCCCAGCATTTT.

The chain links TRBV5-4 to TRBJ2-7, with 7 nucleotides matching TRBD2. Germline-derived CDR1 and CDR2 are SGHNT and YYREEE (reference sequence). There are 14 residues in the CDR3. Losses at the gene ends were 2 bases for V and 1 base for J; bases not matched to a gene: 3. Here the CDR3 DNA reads TGTGCCAGCAGCTTCCGGGGAGGGTCCTACGAGCAGTACTTC. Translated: CASSFRGGSYEQYF.

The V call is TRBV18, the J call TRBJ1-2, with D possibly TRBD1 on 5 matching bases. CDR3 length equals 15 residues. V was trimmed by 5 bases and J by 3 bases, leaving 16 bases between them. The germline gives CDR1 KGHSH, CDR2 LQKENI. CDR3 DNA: TGTGCCAGCTCATCTAAAAGGGGTCCGGACTATGGCTACACCTTC. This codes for CASSSKRGPDYGYTF.

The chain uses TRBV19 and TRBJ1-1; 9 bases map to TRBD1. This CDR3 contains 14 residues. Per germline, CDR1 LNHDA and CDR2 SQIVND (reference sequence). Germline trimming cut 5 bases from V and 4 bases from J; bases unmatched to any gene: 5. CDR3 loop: CASSGRQGGTEAFF. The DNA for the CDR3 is TGTGCCAGTAGTGGACGACAGGGGGGCACTGAAGCTTTCTTT.

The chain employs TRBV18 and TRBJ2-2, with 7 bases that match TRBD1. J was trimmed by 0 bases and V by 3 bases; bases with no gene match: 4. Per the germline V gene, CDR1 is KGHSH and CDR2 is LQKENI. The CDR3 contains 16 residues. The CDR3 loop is CASSPSGTANTGELFF. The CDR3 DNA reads TGTGCCAGCTCACCGTCCGGGACAGCGAACACCGGGGAGCTGTTTTTT.

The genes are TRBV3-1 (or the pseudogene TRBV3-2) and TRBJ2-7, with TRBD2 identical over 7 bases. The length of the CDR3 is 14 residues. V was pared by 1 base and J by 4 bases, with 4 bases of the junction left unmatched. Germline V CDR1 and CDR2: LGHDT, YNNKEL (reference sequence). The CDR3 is CASSQAGGSYEQYF. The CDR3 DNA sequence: TGTGCCAGCAGCCAAGCGGGGGGAAGTTACGAGCAGTACTTC.

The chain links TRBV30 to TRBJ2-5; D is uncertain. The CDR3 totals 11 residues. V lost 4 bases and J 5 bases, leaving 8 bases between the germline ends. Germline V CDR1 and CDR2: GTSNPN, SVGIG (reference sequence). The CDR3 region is CAWTIRETQYF. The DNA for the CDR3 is TGTGCCTGGACTATTCGGGAGACCCAGTACTTC.

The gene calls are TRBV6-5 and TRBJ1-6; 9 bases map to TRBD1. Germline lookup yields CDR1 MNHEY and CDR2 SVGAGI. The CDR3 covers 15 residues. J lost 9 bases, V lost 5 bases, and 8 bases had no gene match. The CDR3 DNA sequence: TGTGCCAGCAGTCTACAGGGGGCGCGGGTTTCACCCCTCCACTTT. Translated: CASSLQGARVSPLHF.

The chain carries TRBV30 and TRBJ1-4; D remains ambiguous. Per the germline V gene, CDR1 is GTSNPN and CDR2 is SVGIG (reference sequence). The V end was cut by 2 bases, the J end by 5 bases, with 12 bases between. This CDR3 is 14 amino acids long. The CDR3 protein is CAWSSHPGNEKLFF. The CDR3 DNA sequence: TGTGCCTGGAGTTCTCACCCAGGAAATGAAAAACTGTTTTTT.

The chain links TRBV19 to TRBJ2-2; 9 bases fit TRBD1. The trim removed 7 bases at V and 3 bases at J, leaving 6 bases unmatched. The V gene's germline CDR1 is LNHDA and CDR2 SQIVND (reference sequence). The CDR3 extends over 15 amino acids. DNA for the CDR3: TGTGCCAGTACCGACAGGGGGGGAGACACCGGGGAGCTGTTTTTT. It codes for CASTDRGGDTGELFF.

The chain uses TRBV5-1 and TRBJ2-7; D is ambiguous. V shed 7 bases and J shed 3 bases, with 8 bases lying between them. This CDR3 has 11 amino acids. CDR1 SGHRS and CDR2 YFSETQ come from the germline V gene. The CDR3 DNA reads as TGCGCCAGCCGTCTTAGCTACGAGCAGTACTTC. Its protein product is CASRLSYEQYF. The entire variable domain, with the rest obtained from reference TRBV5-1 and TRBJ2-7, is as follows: KAGVTQTPRYLIKTRGQQVTLSCSPISGHRSVSWYQQTPGQGLQFLFEYFSETQRNKGNFPGRFSGRQFSNSRSEMNVSTLELGDSALYLCASRLSYEQYFGPGTRLTVT.

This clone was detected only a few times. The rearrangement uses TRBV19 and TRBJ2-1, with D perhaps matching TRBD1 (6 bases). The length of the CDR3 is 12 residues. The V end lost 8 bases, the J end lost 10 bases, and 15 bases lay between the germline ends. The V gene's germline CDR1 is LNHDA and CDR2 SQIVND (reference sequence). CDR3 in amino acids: CASGWGPGEQFF. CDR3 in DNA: TGTGCCAGTGGATGGGGGCCGGGAGAGCAGTTCTTC. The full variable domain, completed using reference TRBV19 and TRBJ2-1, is DGGITQSPKYLFRKEGQNVTLSCEQNLNHDAMYWYRQDPGQGLRLIYYSQIVNDFQKGDIAEGYSVSREKKESFPLTVTSAQKNPTAFYLCASGWGPGEQFFGPGTRLTVL.

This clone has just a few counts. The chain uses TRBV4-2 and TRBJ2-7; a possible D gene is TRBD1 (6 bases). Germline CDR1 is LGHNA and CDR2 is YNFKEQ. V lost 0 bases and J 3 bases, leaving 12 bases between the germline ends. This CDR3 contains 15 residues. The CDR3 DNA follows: TGTGCCAGCAGCCAAGACGGACAGTTAGACTACGAGCAGTACTTC. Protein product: CASSQDGQLDYEQYF.

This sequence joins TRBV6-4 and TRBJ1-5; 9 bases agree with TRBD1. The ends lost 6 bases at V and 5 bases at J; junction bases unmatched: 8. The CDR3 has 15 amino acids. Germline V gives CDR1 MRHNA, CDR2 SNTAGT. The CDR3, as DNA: TGTGCCAGCAGCAGGGACAGGGAGCCTGATCAGCCCCAGCATTTT. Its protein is CASSRDREPDQPQHF.

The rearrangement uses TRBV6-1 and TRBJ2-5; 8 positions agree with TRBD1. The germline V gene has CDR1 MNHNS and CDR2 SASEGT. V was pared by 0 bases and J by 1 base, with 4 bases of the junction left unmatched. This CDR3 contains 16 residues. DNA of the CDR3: TGTGCCAGCAGTGAAGCGCAGGGGGCGACCCAAGAGACCCAGTACTTC. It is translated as CASSEAQGATQETQYF.

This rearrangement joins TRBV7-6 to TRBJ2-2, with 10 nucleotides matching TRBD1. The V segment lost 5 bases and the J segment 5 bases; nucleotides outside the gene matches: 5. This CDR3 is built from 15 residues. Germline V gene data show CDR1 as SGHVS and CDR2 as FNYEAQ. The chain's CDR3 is CASSRDRGQTGELFF. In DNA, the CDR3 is TGTGCCAGCAGCCGAGACAGGGGGCAGACCGGGGAGCTGTTTTTT.